This TCR beta chain was captured by sequencing in a study of post-analysis software for immune sequencing data. Whole-study findings and limits: Roughly 5 TRBV segments (TRBV5-6, TRBV5-1 and TRBV20-1 among them) occurred more frequently in patients than in controls. Multiple sclerosis was associated with a significant reduction in normalized Chao1 diversity relative to controls.

Only a few counts were recorded for this clonotype. Its antigen remains unidentified. The CDR3 has 16 amino acids. V shed 0 bases and J 0 bases; nucleotides not matched to a gene: 5. CDR1 and CDR2 (germline): SEHNR, FQNEAQ (reference sequence). The TCR beta cDNA libraries contained unique molecular identifiers. Between about 0.9 and 11 million T cells gave rise to around 500,000 cDNA molecules. TCRdb fed the PCR reads into MiXCR, producing one record per CDR3 protein. The table has 750,000 to 950,000 distinct CDR3 sequences, approximately 50% seen once. This clonotype was obtained from a girl between 10 and 17 years old with multiple sclerosis. Input material: blood. The chain links TRBV7-9 to TRBJ2-7, with 7 bases that match TRBD2. CDR3 DNA sequence: TGTGCCAGCAGCTTAGCACGGCGGGAGAGCTCCTACGAGCAGTACTTC. This translates into CASSLARRESSYEQYF.